The 5 T cell receptor beta chains below come from one sample, sequenced in a study of T cell repertoires in cytomegalovirus infection. From the reads, TCRdb called clonotypes with MiXCR, one entry per CDR3 protein. The table lists 400,000 or so distinct CDR3 sequences, 25% to 40% of them singletons, with roughly 13% in the top ten. Sequencing was performed on PBMCs. Every receptor here comes from a human donor in good health (CMV status not recorded). Some clones in this sample may be carry-over from other donors' samples.

In its sample, this clonotype was seen many times. The chain joins TRBV7-8 to TRBJ2-3; TRBD1 matches at 7 bases. Germline V gene sequence: CDR1 SGHVS, CDR2 FQNEAQ. With 3 bases clipped from V and 1 base from J, the junction kept 7 bases outside the gene matches. The CDR3 runs 16 residues. CDR3: CASSLGPGQRTDTQYF. DNA of the CDR3: TGTGCCAGCAGCTTGGGCCCGGGACAGCGCACAGATACGCAGTATTTT.

In this sample, this clonotype turned up a few times. J is TRBJ1-4 and V is TRBV6-1; the D gene is possibly TRBD1 (5 bases). Germline assignment: CDR1 MNHNS and CDR2 SASEGT. Trimming stripped 5 bases from V and 7 bases from J, with 14 bases between. The length of the CDR3 is 14 residues. CDR3 sequence reads: CASSRRQTAEKLFF. Written as DNA, the CDR3 is TGTGCCAGCAGTCGGCGACAGACAGCTGAAAAACTGTTTTTT.

This clonotype was detected a few times. The DNA of the CDR3 is TGCAGTGCCCCCCGAGAGGGGTGGGTTGCGGAGACCCAGTACTTC. It specifies CSAPREGWVAETQYF. This chain joins TRBV20-1 and TRBJ2-5; D tentatively fits TRBD1 or TRBD2 (5 bases each). Trimming took off 6 bases at V and 5 bases at J, with 22 bases between the two ends. The CDR3 contains 15 residues. Germline assignment: CDR1 DFQATT and CDR2 SNEGSKA (reference sequence).

This chain joins TRBV5-1 and TRBJ2-3; 15 bases are shared with TRBD2. CDR1 and CDR2 (germline): SGHRS, YFSETQ. The ends lost 4 bases at V and 11 bases at J; junction bases unmatched: 8. The CDR3 length is 15 residues. The CDR3 loop is CASSPRTSGGAMQYF. The CDR3 DNA is TGCGCCAGCAGCCCCCGGACTAGCGGGGGGGCAATGCAGTATTTT.

The chain couples TRBV18 to TRBJ2-6; 8 bases line up with TRBD2. Trimming removed 3 bases from V and 0 bases from J; junction bases left unmatched: 7. The CDR3 contains 18 residues. Germline loops: CDR1 KGHSH, CDR2 LQKENI. The CDR3 loop reads CASSPLSGEGSGANVLTF. In DNA form, the CDR3 reads TGTGCCAGCTCACCTCTTAGCGGGGAAGGCTCTGGGGCCAACGTCCTGACTTTC.